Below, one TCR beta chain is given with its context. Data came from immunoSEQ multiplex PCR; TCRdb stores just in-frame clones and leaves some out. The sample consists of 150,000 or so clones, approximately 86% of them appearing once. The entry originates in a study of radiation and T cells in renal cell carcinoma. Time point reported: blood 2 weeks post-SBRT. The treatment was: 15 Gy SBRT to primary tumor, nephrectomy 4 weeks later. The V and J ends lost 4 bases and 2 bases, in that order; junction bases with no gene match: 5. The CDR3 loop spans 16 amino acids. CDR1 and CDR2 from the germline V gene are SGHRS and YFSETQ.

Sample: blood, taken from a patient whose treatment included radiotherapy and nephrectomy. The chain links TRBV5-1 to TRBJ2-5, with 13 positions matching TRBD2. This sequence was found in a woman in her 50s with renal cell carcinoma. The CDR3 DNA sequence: TGCGCCAGCAGCCTCGGGACTAGCGGGGAACAAGAGACCCAGTACTTC. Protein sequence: CASSLGTSGEQETQYF.